This T cell receptor beta chain was identified during a study of blood T cell repertoires in COVID-19. About the research overall: PBMCs, B-cell-depleted T cells, or T cells provided the cDNA or gDNA that made up the material.

In the original processing: From reference gene primer amplification, estimates of nucleated cell counts were derived. Libraries were prepared by immunoSEQ multiplex PCR; TCRdb keeps only in-frame clonotypes and omits some of them. That table furnishes V, J and clone size, whereas the DNA furnished D and trimming. The data show about 120,000 clones, 70% to 90% seen once. Losses at the gene ends were 5 bases for V and 3 bases for J; bases not matched to a gene: 2. The CDR3 totals 13 residues. This chain connects TRBV12-3 or TRBV12-4 to TRBJ2-5; TRBD1 matches at 8 bases. The sequenced sample consisted of peripheral blood. The sequence was obtained from a woman older than 75 with acute or convalescent COVID-19. In DNA form, the CDR3 reads TGTGCCAGCAGTCCGACAGGGGAAGAGACCCAGTACTTC. It encodes CASSPTGEETQYF.